This T cell receptor beta chain is from a study of response to subunit inactivated influenza vaccine listed by TCRdb under 2018. At the level of the whole study: Deep quantitative T cell receptor repertoire profiling was used in the study to track responses to a trivalent subunit inactivated influenza vaccine.

Comments on this clonotype: Its cognate antigen has yet to be identified. The record has no base qualities; no much larger clone is one base away.

In light of the paper, this sample's time point label describes: 45 days after influenza vaccine administration. Library construction relied on RT-PCR. Sequenced using an Illumina HiSeq 2500. The public reads were reanalyzed by TCRdb: fastp trimming at Q25, MiXCR alignment, in-frame beta chains only. Entries are consolidated by CDR3 protein sequence, retaining the most common genes and DNA. Within this sample are 500,000 or so distinct CDR3 sequences, with approximately 10% of them counted one time only. The ten largest clones represent about 12% of the sample. General findings and caveats noted by the study authors: The authors proposed that each seasonal influenza vaccination may bring in only a limited number of new T cells.

V and J lose 8 bases and 0 bases, and a span of 17 bases separates them. The CDR3 holds 16 amino acids from the cysteine to the phenylalanine. CDR3 DNA only is kept here, 48 bases in frame from base 1. Sequencing was performed on PBMCs from blood, taken more than 35 days after vaccination. This receptor chain uses TRBV12-3 or TRBV12-4 and TRBJ1-3; no D segment can be confidently identified. This clonotype originated in a man aged 45-60 years who received an inactivated influenza vaccine. Donor details come from another sample of the same person, matched by shared clones. The CDR3 region: CASARNPVASGNTIYF. The nucleotide sequence is given as TGTGCCAGCGCCCGAAATCCGGTAGCCTCTGGAAACACCATATATTTT.